The present entry profiles one TCR beta chain with its context. The junction differs from germline at one of its ends, possibly a read error. This record comes from a study of blood T cells in healthy people across ages. A sample-barcoded 5' primer and a J-beta primer mix were used in a second PCR of roughly 7 to 11 cycles. TCRdb used MiXCR to reprocess the 5' RACE reads, holding one entry per CDR3 protein. The sample consists of 900,000 to 950,000 distinct CDR3 sequences, approximately 32% of them appearing once. Germline CDR1 is SSHAT and CDR2 is FNYEAQ (reference sequence). This CDR3 region has 13 residues. These data were also filed under a second study, of T cells of mothers and their children. That study reports: Amplification in the second PCR used the M1S primer, which added sample barcodes and 2-4 random nucleotides. No clone of persistent microchimeric T cells was detected.

V usage is TRBV7-7 and J usage is TRBJ2-1; D uncertain. The receptor was derived from a woman in her thirties or forties in good health. The sample comprised blood. The CDR3 sequence is CASSFSGNNEQFF. The CDR3 DNA is TGTGCTAGCAGCTTTTCCGGAAACAATGAGCAGTTCTTC. Complete variable domain (other parts from reference TRBV7-7 and TRBJ2-1): GAGVSQSPRYKVTKRGQDVTLRCDPISSHATLYWYQQALGQGPEFLTYFNYEAQPDKSGLPSDRFSAERPEGSISTLTIQRTEQRDSAMYRCASSFSGNNEQFFGPGTRLTVL.